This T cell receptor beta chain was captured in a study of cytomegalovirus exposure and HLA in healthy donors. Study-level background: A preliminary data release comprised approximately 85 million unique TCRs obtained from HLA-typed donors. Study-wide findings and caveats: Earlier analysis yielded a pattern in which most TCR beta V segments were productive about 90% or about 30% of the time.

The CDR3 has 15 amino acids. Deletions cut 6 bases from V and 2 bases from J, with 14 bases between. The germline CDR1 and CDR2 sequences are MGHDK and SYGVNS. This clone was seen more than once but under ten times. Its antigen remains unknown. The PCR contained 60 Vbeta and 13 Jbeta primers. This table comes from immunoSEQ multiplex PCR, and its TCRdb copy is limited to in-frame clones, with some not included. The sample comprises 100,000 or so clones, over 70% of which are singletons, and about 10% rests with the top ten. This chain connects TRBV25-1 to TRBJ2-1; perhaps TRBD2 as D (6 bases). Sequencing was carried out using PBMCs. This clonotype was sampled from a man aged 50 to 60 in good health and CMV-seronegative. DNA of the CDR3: TGTGCCAGCAGCGAAGGGGCGGGAACCTACAATGAGCAGTTCTTC. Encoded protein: CASSEGAGTYNEQFF.